This TCR beta chain was profiled in a study of blood T cell repertoires in COVID-19. Study details: Samples taken during acute and convalescent COVID-19 were collected in the United States, Italy and Spain. In each case, the material was cDNA or gDNA derived from T cells, B-cell-depleted T cells, or PBMCs.

Trimming took 3 bases from V and 6 from J; bases not matched to a gene: 9. Germline CDR1 and CDR2: SGHRS and YFSETQ. The CDR3 loop spans 15 amino acids. Original handling: Nucleated cell counts were estimated from reference gene primer amplification. Libraries were prepared by immunoSEQ multiplex PCR; TCRdb keeps only in-frame clonotypes and omits some of them. V and J calls and clone size come straight from that table; D and trimming were deduced from the DNA. This table has some 250,000 clones, around 81% appearing once. This sequence was found in a man aged 50 to 60 with active or convalescent COVID-19. Sequences were obtained from peripheral blood. V gene TRBV5-1 combines with J gene TRBJ2-3; the match to TRBD1 covers 8 bases. The CDR3 loop is CASSSLGQGLDTQYF. The CDR3 DNA reads as TGCGCCAGCAGCTCCCTCGGACAGGGCCTTGATACGCAGTATTTT.